This passage covers 13 T cell receptor beta chains from one sample sequenced in a study of cytomegalovirus exposure and HLA in healthy donors (dated 2017 in TCRdb). The library came from the immunoSEQ multiplex PCR assay. For the multiplex PCR, a mixture combining 60 forward primers for TCR Vbeta segments and 13 reverse primers for TCR Jbeta segments was used. TCRdb's version of the immuneACCESS table is confined to in-frame rearrangements and falls short of the full clone set. An unresolved V gene accounts for under half of the shortfall where checked; the remainder is of unknown origin. The sample table contains roughly 130,000 clones; only one count was recorded for about 85% of them. Clones ranked in the top ten supply roughly 1.7% of the sample. Sequencing was carried out using PBMCs. These receptors were obtained from a boy between 10 and 17 years old in good health and CMV-seronegative.

In this sample, this clone turned up once. This chain joins TRBV5-1 and TRBJ2-5, with 7 nucleotides matching TRBD2. The J segment lost 2 bases and the V segment lost 4 bases, leaving 5 bases of the junction unmatched. The CDR3 has 14 amino acids. The germline gives CDR1 SGHRS, CDR2 YFSETQ. CDR3 bases: TGCGCCAGCAGCCCCTGGGGGGGACAAGAGACCCAGTACTTC. Its translation is CASSPWGGQETQYF. Based on the CDR3 plus reference TRBV5-1 and TRBJ2-5, the full variable domain is KAGVTQTPRYLIKTRGQQVTLSCSPISGHRSVSWYQQTPGQGLQFLFEYFSETQRNKGNFPGRFSGRQFSNSRSEMNVSTLELGDSALYLCASSPWGGQETQYFGPGTRLLVL.

The chain combines TRBV27 with TRBJ2-1, with D possibly being TRBD2 (5 bases). Germline V CDR1 and CDR2: MNHEY, SMNVEV (reference sequence). V was clipped by 3 bases and J by 4 bases, with 7 bases between them. This CDR3 has 13 amino acids. The CDR3 loop is CASSLGRYNEQFF. The CDR3, as DNA: TGTGCCAGCAGTTTGGGGAGATACAATGAGCAGTTCTTC.

The CDR3 DNA sequence: TGCGCCAGCAGCGATGCGGGGACTAGCCCAACCTACAATGAGCAGTTCTTC. Translation gives CASSDAGTSPTYNEQFF. The chain joins TRBV5-1 to TRBJ2-1; 9 nucleotides agree with TRBD2. Germline CDR1 SGHRS, CDR2 YFSETQ. CDR3 length equals 17 residues. J lost 2 bases, V lost 4 bases, and 10 bases had no gene match. Drawing the rest from reference TRBV5-1 and TRBJ2-1, the complete variable domain is KAGVTQTPRYLIKTRGQQVTLSCSPISGHRSVSWYQQTPGQGLQFLFEYFSETQRNKGNFPGRFSGRQFSNSRSEMNVSTLELGDSALYLCASSDAGTSPTYNEQFFGPGTRLTVL.

This rearrangement joins TRBV5-1 to TRBJ2-1, with D perhaps TRBD1 (6 bases). CDR1 and CDR2 from the germline V gene are SGHRS and YFSETQ. The CDR3 consists of 15 residues. V was trimmed by 4 bases and J by 0 bases, leaving 11 bases between them. The CDR3 nucleotides read TGCGCCAGCAGCATGACGGACAGCTCCTACAATGAGCAGTTCTTC. Protein sequence: CASSMTDSSYNEQFF.

The chain uses TRBV7-2 and TRBJ1-2; 7 bases align to TRBD1. The CDR3 is made up of 14 amino acids. Germline CDR1 is SGHTA and CDR2 is FQGNSA. V lost 5 bases, J lost 2 bases, and 5 bases stayed unmatched. CDR3 coding DNA: TGTGCCAGCAGCGCAGGGACAGAGAACTATGGCTACACCTTC. It yields the protein CASSAGTENYGYTF.

This chain links TRBV7-8 with TRBJ2-7; 14 bases are shared with TRBD2. Per germline, CDR1 SGHVS and CDR2 FQNEAQ. The junction had 5 bases not matched to a gene; V was cut back by 5 bases and J by 5 bases. The CDR3 is made up of 15 amino acids. In DNA form, the CDR3 reads TGTGCCAGCAGCCCCGGGACTAGCGGGAGAAACGAGCAGTACTTC. Translating it yields CASSPGTSGRNEQYF.

The genes are TRBV5-1 and TRBJ2-1; 9 bases agree with TRBD1. The length of the CDR3 is 15 residues. Germline values: CDR1 SGHRS, CDR2 YFSETQ. Trimming cost V 4 bases and J 5 bases; bases outside gene matches: 7. CDR3 in DNA: TGCGCCAGCAGCGGCGGAAGGACAGGGGACAATGAGCAGTTCTTC. Its protein product is CASSGGRTGDNEQFF.

V and J are TRBV5-6 and TRBJ2-7; 7 bases agree with TRBD2. V lost 3 bases to trimming and J lost 5 bases; unmatched junction nucleotides: 11. Per germline, CDR1 SGHDT and CDR2 YYEEEE. The CDR3 runs to 15 residues. The CDR3 reads CASSSFGGNFHEQYF. The CDR3 DNA reads TGTGCCAGCAGCTCGTTCGGGGGGAATTTCCACGAGCAGTACTTC.

The rearrangement uses TRBV6-6 and TRBJ1-2, with TRBD1 matching 11 bases. Germline-derived CDR1 and CDR2 are MNHNY and SVGAGI (reference sequence). The CDR3 loop spans 15 amino acids. J lost 6 bases, V lost 5 bases, and 8 bases had no gene match. CDR3 sequence: CASSLPGQGGNGYTF. CDR3 DNA sequence: TGTGCCAGCAGTCTGCCGGGACAGGGGGGGAATGGCTACACCTTC.

The chain links TRBV5-1 to TRBJ1-2, with D maybe TRBD1 (6 bases). V gave up 4 bases and J gave up 1 base, with 8 bases separating them. This CDR3 contains 13 residues. Germline CDR1 reads SGHRS; CDR2 reads YFSETQ. CDR3 sequence: CASSADSNYGYTF. The CDR3 DNA reads TGCGCCAGCAGCGCGGACAGTAACTATGGCTACACCTTC.

This clone was detected only once. The V gene is TRBV29-1, the J gene TRBJ2-1, with a weak D call TRBD1 (5 bases). The CDR3 length is 20 residues. Germline loops: CDR1 SQVTM, CDR2 ANQGSEA. V was trimmed by 6 bases and J by 9 bases, leaving 39 bases between them. CDR3 protein: CSVKHNCRALQHQLLCEQFF. CDR3 sequence (DNA): TGCAGCGTAAAGCACAACTGCAGGGCCCTACAACACCAACTGTTGTGTGAGCAGTTCTTC.

The chain has TRBV18 and TRBJ2-5; D gene ambiguous. CDR1 and CDR2 (germline): KGHSH, LQKENI. V dropped 3 bases and J dropped 5 bases, with 16 bases sitting between them. The CDR3 covers 15 residues. CDR3 protein: CASSPDPAYGETQYF. As DNA, the CDR3 is TGTGCCAGCTCACCCGACCCCGCCTACGGGGAGACCCAGTACTTC. Together with reference TRBV18 and TRBJ2-5, the CDR3 gives the full variable domain: NAGVMQNPRHLVRRRGQEARLRCSPMKGHSHVYWYRQLPEEGLKFMVYLQKENIIDESGMPKERFSAEFPKEGPSILRIQQVVRGDSAAYFCASSPDPAYGETQYFGPGTRLLVL.

CDR3 sequence (DNA): TGTGCCAGCAGCCAAGATGAAGGGCGGGGGGGCCTCGGCGGGGAGCTGTTTTTT. It encodes CASSQDEGRGGLGGELFF. The rearrangement joins TRBV4-2 to TRBJ2-2, with 9 bases aligning to TRBD2. V was pared by 0 bases and J by 7 bases, with 12 bases of the junction left unmatched. The CDR3 covers 18 residues. Germline CDR1 LGHNA, CDR2 YNFKEQ.